This T cell receptor (beta chain) was captured by sequencing in a study of beta chain features in type 1 diabetes. The study reverse transcribed the entire isolated RNA, so it sequenced expressed TCRB transcripts. The method was immunoSEQ multiplex PCR; TCRdb's version includes in-frame clones alone and lacks a portion of them. This table holds about 650,000 clones, about an eighth found once. This clone was seen a handful of times. What it binds is unknown. Per the germline V gene, CDR1 is LNHDA and CDR2 is SQIVND (reference sequence). The CDR3 is 16 amino acids. V was trimmed by 5 bases and J by 1 base, leaving 17 bases between them. General study findings and limits: Type 1 diabetes patients had moderately but significantly shorter TCRB CDR3s in all four CD4+ subsets.

The chain recombines TRBV19 with TRBJ1-2; tentatively, D is TRBD1 (6 bases). The source is a man younger than 45 with type 1 diabetes. Material: naive CD4+ T cells from blood. The DNA for the CDR3 is TGTGCCAGTAGTCCGTTGGGGGCCCCACTTAACTATGGCTACACCTTC. It encodes CASSPLGAPLNYGYTF.